Listed below are T cell receptor beta chains from one sample, sequenced in a study of blood T cell repertoires in COVID-19. The repertoire was sequenced with immunoSEQ multiplex PCR; TCRdb's copy has only in-frame clones and lacks some. This table has some 90,000 clones, roughly 90% appearing once. Material: peripheral blood. The receptors derive from a man aged 45-65 years with COVID-19, enrolled during active disease. Each CDR3 is given with its conserved first and last residue. A D gene is named only where the DNA matches it firmly. Size values are once, few and many counts, or a class for expanded clones, and some rows have none.

TRBD1	TRBV27	.	TRBJ1-2	TGTGCCAGCAGTTTCGGACAGGGCAACTATGGCTACACCTTC	CASSFGQGNYGYTF
TRBD1	TRBV5-8	.	TRBJ1-6	TGTGCCAGCAGCACCCGCCCCGGGACAGGCAGGGCCCTCCACTTT	CASSTRPGTGRALHF
TRBD1	TRBV28	.	TRBJ2-1	TGTGCCAGCAGTTTACTAGTGGGACAGGGGGCGAGCAATGAGCAGTTCTTC	CASSLLVGQGASNEQFF
.	TRBV7-9	.	TRBJ1-2	TGTGCCAGCAGCTTAAGGTCTAGAGGGACATTTGGCTACACCTTC	CASSLRSRGTFGYTF
TRBD2	TRBV28	.	TRBJ2-3	TGTGCCAGCAGCCTAGCGGGGAGCACAGATACGCAGTATTTT	CASSLAGSTDTQYF
TRBD1	TRBV7-6	.	TRBJ2-1	TGTGCCAGCAGCTGGGGACAGGGGGGAAATGAGCAGTTCTTC	CASSWGQGGNEQFF
TRBD1	TRBV30	.	TRBJ1-2	TGTGCCTGGGACCGGGCCTTAACCAACAGGGGTGGTGGCTACACCTTC	CAWDRALTNRGGGYTF
TRBD1	TRBV28	.	TRBJ1-5	TGTGCCACCAAACGACAGGGGGCAGGGCAGCCCCAGCATTTT	CATKRQGAGQPQHF
.	TRBV28	.	TRBJ1-5	TGTGCCAGCAGTCCCACAGGGAAGGCCCAGCATTTT	CASSPTGKAQHF
.	TRBV4-3	.	TRBJ1-6	TGCGCCAGCAGCCAGGGACTCCAGGAGGTCTCCTATAATTCACCCCTCCACTTT	CASSQGLQEVSYNSPLHF
.	TRBV6-1	.	TRBJ1-2	TGTGCCAGCAGTGAGACCGCAGGGCACACCTATGGCTACACCTTC	CASSETAGHTYGYTF
.	TRBV7-9	.	TRBJ1-5	TGTGCCAGCAGCTTAGGTGAGCGCAATCAGCCCCAGCATTTT	CASSLGERNQPQHF
TRBD2	TRBV3-1/TRBV3-2	once	TRBJ2-1	TGTGCCAGCAGCCGGTTCAAAACCATCCGGGGAGGGTACAATGAGCAGTTCTTC	CASSRFKTIRGGYNEQFF
TRBD1	TRBV12-3/TRBV12-4	.	TRBJ2-7	TGTGCCAGCAGCGACAGGGGCGAGCAGTACTTC	CASSDRGEQYF
TRBD2	TRBV19	.	TRBJ2-1	TGTGCCAGTAGTATTAGCGGGGGGGCGGGAAATGAGCAGTTCTTC	CASSISGGAGNEQFF
.	TRBV5-1	.	TRBJ1-2	TGCGCCAGCAGCATCAGGGGTGACTATGGCTACACCTTC	CASSIRGDYGYTF
.	TRBV19	.	TRBJ1-1	TGTGCCAGTAGTGGGCTCGCGGGGGCGTATACTGAAGCTTTCTTT	CASSGLAGAYTEAFF
.	TRBV4-2	.	TRBJ1-1	TGTGCCAGCGGAAGGAGGGGTGAAGCTTTCTTT	CASGRRGEAFF
.	TRBV10-3	.	TRBJ2-7	TGTGCCATCAGTGACAGGGGAGTTGGCGAGCAGTACTTC	CAISDRGVGEQYF
.	TRBV7-2	.	TRBJ2-5	TGTGCCAGCAGCTTAACTCGCTTGAGAGAGACCCAGTACTTC	CASSLTRLRETQYF
.	TRBV20-1	.	TRBJ1-2	TGCAGTGCTAACAACAACTATGGCTACACCTTC	CSANNNYGYTF
.	TRBV7-9	.	TRBJ1-4	TGTGCCAGCAGCCCCTATACGTCGGAAAAACTGTTTTTT	CASSPYTSEKLFF
TRBD1	TRBV12-3/TRBV12-4	.	TRBJ2-7	TGTGCCAGCAGTCGAACAGGGGCCAACGAGCAGTACTTC	CASSRTGANEQYF
.	TRBV19	.	TRBJ1-2	TGTGCCAGCACTCGGGGGAATTATGGCTACACCTTC	CASTRGNYGYTF
TRBD1	TRBV4-1	.	TRBJ1-1	TGCGCCAGCAGCGAAACCCGAGGGACAGGGAGGACTGAAGCTTTCTTT	CASSETRGTGRTEAFF
TRBD2	TRBV29-1	.	TRBJ2-1	TGCAGCGTCTTACTAGCGGCCGGGAATGAGCAGTTCTTC	CSVLLAAGNEQFF
TRBD2	TRBV19	.	TRBJ2-3	TGTGCCAGTAGACCGGGGGGAGTCATGGCCGATACGCAGTATTTT	CASRPGGVMADTQYF
.	TRBV4-2	.	TRBJ2-3	TGTGCCAGCAGCCAACGGGGCGGGGACACAGATACGCAGTATTTT	CASSQRGGDTDTQYF
.	TRBV3-1/TRBV3-2	once	TRBJ1-2	TGTGCCAGCAGCCAGGGGGGACGCGTTAACTATGGCTACACCTTC	CASSQGGRVNYGYTF
.	TRBV19	.	TRBJ2-3	TGTGCCAGCGAGCAAACAGATACGCAGTATTTT	CASEQTDTQYF
.	TRBV5-1	.	TRBJ1-1	TGCGCCAGCAGCTTCGGAGTCGGGTCGGACACTGAAGCTTTCTTT	CASSFGVGSDTEAFF
.	TRBV6-6	once	TRBJ2-7	TGTGCCAGCAGAACGACAGGCGTTTCCTACGAGCAGTACTTC	CASRTTGVSYEQYF
TRBD1	TRBV19	.	TRBJ1-5	TGTGCCAGTAGCCAGGGGGTTGAACAGCCCCAGCATTTT	CASSQGVEQPQHF
.	TRBV18	once	TRBJ1-4	TGTGCCAGCTCACCTCTCGCTAATGAAAAACTGTTTTTT	CASSPLANEKLFF
TRBD1	TRBV30	.	TRBJ2-6	TGTGCCTGGACGGACAGGGGGGAACCTGGGGCCAACGTCCTGACTTTC	CAWTDRGEPGANVLTF
.	TRBV24-1	.	TRBJ1-5	TGTGCCACCAGTGTCGGGTCCAATAGCAATCAGCCCCAGCATTTT	CATSVGSNSNQPQHF